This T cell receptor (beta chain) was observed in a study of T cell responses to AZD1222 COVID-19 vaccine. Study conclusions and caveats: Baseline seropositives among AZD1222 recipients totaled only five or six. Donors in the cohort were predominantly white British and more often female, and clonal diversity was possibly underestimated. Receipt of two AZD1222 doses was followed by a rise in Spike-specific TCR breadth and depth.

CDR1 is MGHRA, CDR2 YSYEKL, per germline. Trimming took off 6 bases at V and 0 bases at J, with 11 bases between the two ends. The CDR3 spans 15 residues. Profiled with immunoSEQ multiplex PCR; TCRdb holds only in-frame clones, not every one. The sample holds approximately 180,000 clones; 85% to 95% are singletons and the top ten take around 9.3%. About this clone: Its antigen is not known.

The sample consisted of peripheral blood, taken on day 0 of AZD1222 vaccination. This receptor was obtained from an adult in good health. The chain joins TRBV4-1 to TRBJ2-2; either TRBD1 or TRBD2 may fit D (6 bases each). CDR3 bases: TGCGCCAGCAGGACAGGCGGGACGAACACCGGGGAGCTGTTTTTT. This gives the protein CASRTGGTNTGELFF.